The 18 T cell receptor beta chains given below trace back to one sample, sequenced in a study of OX40 agonist ivuxolimab in advanced cancers. Sequenced by immunoSEQ multiplex PCR; TCRdb stores in-frame clones only, minus some. This sample has tens of thousands of clones, with less than 95% found just once. This material consisted of CD4+ or CD8+ T cells sorted from blood, taken in a trial of the OX40 agonist ivuxolimab. The receptors were gathered from an adult with an advanced solid tumor such as melanoma, head and neck, liver or kidney cancer.

The V gene is TRBV9, the J gene TRBJ1-4; perhaps TRBD1 as D (5 bases). This CDR3 has 14 residues. V was pared by 0 bases and J by 8 bases, with 11 bases between. Germline CDR1 SGDLS, CDR2 YYNGEE. The CDR3 DNA follows: TGTGCCAGCAGCGTAGGGGGGTTGAGGGAAAAACTGTTTTTT. Translating it yields CASSVGGLREKLFF.

This clone occurred a few times. The rearrangement uses TRBV2 and TRBJ1-6; 9 bases map to TRBD1. CDR1 SNHLY and CDR2 FYNNEI come from the germline V gene. The CDR3 consists of 13 residues. V lost 9 bases to trimming and J lost 10 bases; unmatched junction nucleotides: 7. CDR3 residues: CASKDRGGSPLHF. The CDR3 DNA reads TGTGCCAGTAAGGACAGGGGCGGATCACCCCTCCACTTT.

This chain joins TRBV18 and TRBJ1-4, with a possible D match to TRBD1 (5 bases). The CDR3 consists of 15 residues. Per germline, CDR1 KGHSH and CDR2 LQKENI. With 8 bases removed from V and 0 bases from J, the gap between germline ends came to 13 bases. The CDR3 coding sequence is TGTGCCAGCACTCCTCAGGGAACAACTAATGAAAAACTGTTTTTT. Translating gives CASTPQGTTNEKLFF.

CDR3 coding DNA: TGCGCCAGCAGCTTACAGGGGGGCAATCAGCCCCAGCATTTT. Protein product: CASSLQGGNQPQHF. The J gene is TRBJ1-5, the V gene TRBV5-1, with TRBD1 identical over 8 bases. Germline CDR1 SGHRS, CDR2 YFSETQ. The CDR3 has 14 amino acids. The junction had 0 bases not matched to a gene; V was cut back by 2 bases and J by 2 bases.

The rearrangement uses TRBV30 and TRBJ1-3; TRBD1 matches at 7 bases. The CDR3 is 14 residues long. Germline V CDR1 and CDR2: GTSNPN, SVGIG (reference sequence). V gave up 5 bases and J gave up 4 bases; unmatched junction bases: 8. CDR3 in DNA: TGTGCCTGGGCGACAGGGAGTGGAGGAAACACCATATATTTT. Protein sequence: CAWATGSGGNTIYF.

V and J are TRBV6-6 and TRBJ1-5; 9 bases match TRBD1. Looked up from germline, CDR1 is MNHNY and CDR2 is SVGAGI (reference sequence). The length of the CDR3 is 16 residues. Trimming took 8 bases from V and 2 from J; bases not matched to a gene: 10. The CDR3 nucleotides are TGTGCCAGCCAGGACAGGGGTGAAGTAGGCAATCAGCCCCAGCATTTT. Its protein product is CASQDRGEVGNQPQHF.

The chain combines TRBV19 with TRBJ1-5; the D is unclear. Per the germline V gene, CDR1 is LNHDA and CDR2 is SQIVND (reference sequence). V gave up 3 bases and J gave up 5 bases, with 11 bases separating them. The CDR3 loop spans 14 amino acids. CDR3 bases: TGTGCCAGTAGTATCCCCGATTCCTATCAGCCCCAGCATTTT. Translating it yields CASSIPDSYQPQHF.

The sample holds one count of this clone. This chain uses TRBV2 with TRBJ2-7, with 7 bases aligning to TRBD1. CDR3 length: 16 amino acids. The V segment lost 6 bases and the J segment 2 bases; nucleotides outside the gene matches: 13. CDR1 and CDR2 (germline): SNHLY, FYNNEI. DNA of the CDR3: TGTGCCAGCAGGTCAATCCCGGGACAGCGAACCTACGAGCAGTACTTC. It translates to CASRSIPGQRTYEQYF.

The rearrangement uses TRBV5-1 and TRBJ1-6; no clear D. The V gene's germline CDR1 is SGHRS and CDR2 YFSETQ. This CDR3 is built from 15 residues. Trimming stripped 4 bases from V and 5 bases from J, with 13 bases between. CDR3 residues: CASSDTSTHNSPLHF. The CDR3 DNA follows: TGCGCCAGCAGCGACACATCCACTCATAATTCACCCCTCCACTTT. Complete variable domain (other parts from reference TRBV5-1 and TRBJ1-6): KAGVTQTPRYLIKTRGQQVTLSCSPISGHRSVSWYQQTPGQGLQFLFEYFSETQRNKGNFPGRFSGRQFSNSRSEMNVSTLELGDSALYLCASSDTSTHNSPLHFGNGTRLTVT.

This clone was detected only once. This sequence joins TRBV6-1 and TRBJ1-1, with TRBD1 matching over 7 bases. Germline V gene data show CDR1 as MNHNS and CDR2 as SASEGT. CDR3 size: 15 residues. V shed 1 base and J 0 bases; nucleotides not matched to a gene: 2. Here the CDR3 reads CASSEDTGVNTEAFF. As DNA, the CDR3 is TGTGCCAGCAGTGAAGATACAGGGGTGAACACTGAAGCTTTCTTT.

The chain joins TRBV5-1 to TRBJ1-3; 7 bases are shared with TRBD1. Germline-derived CDR1 and CDR2 are SGHRS and YFSETQ. This CDR3 spans 16 amino acids. The J segment lost 0 bases and the V segment lost 2 bases, leaving 5 bases of the junction unmatched. The DNA of the CDR3 is TGCGCCAGCAGCTTAGGGACAGTCGACTCTGGAAACACCATATATTTT. Its translation is CASSLGTVDSGNTIYF.

V and J are TRBV13 and TRBJ2-6; D call uncertain. CDR1 PRHDT and CDR2 FYEKMQ come from the germline V gene (reference sequence). CDR3 length equals 15 residues. V lost 1 base, J lost 3 bases, and 7 bases lay in between. The chain's CDR3 is CASSLAVYGANVLTF. DNA of the CDR3: TGTGCCAGCAGCTTAGCGGTCTATGGGGCCAACGTCCTGACTTTC.

This sequence joins TRBV10-2 and TRBJ2-5, with TRBD2 identical over 12 bases. This CDR3 is built from 17 residues. CDR1 WSHSY and CDR2 SAAADI come from the germline V gene. Trimming took 0 bases from V and 4 from J; bases not matched to a gene: 6. CDR3 nucleotide sequence: TGCGCCAGCAGTGAGTCAAGACTAGCGGGGGTTGGAGAGACCCAGTACTTC. This gives the protein CASSESRLAGVGETQYF.

The chain carries TRBV25-1 and TRBJ1-1; D not certain. Germline V CDR1 and CDR2: MGHDK, SYGVNS. V gave up 3 bases and J gave up 1 base, with 9 bases separating them. The CDR3 loop spans 14 amino acids. The CDR3 protein is CASSDRVPNTEAFF. CDR3 bases: TGTGCCAGCAGTGACCGCGTACCGAACACTGAAGCTTTCTTT.

The J gene is TRBJ2-4, the V gene TRBV14; D remains ambiguous. The CDR3 extends over 14 amino acids. The germline V and J ends were trimmed by 4 bases and 0 bases, with 7 bases remaining between them. From germline, CDR1 is SGHDN and CDR2 FVKESK. The CDR3 sequence is CASSPLGAKNIQYF. As DNA, the CDR3 is TGTGCCAGCAGCCCCCTCGGAGCCAAAAACATTCAGTACTTC.

In this sample, this clone turned up a few times. The chain has TRBV19 and TRBJ2-2; D call uncertain. The CDR3 covers 16 residues. CDR1 and CDR2 from the germline V gene are LNHDA and SQIVND (reference sequence). Trimming removed 2 bases at V and 4 bases at J, with 14 bases between. CDR3 sequence (DNA): TGTGCCAGTAGTATAAGACAACTCTTCAGCACCGGGGAGCTGTTTTTT. As protein: CASSIRQLFSTGELFF.

This rearrangement joins TRBV5-1 to TRBJ1-1, with no clear D. Trimming removed 0 bases at V and 0 bases at J, with 12 bases between. This CDR3 is built from 16 residues. CDR1 and CDR2 (germline): SGHRS, YFSETQ. The CDR3 DNA is TGCGCCAGCAGCTTGGAGGTAGGTTCCTTGAACACTGAAGCTTTCTTT. Translated: CASSLEVGSLNTEAFF.

This clone was seen only once. The chain carries TRBV19 and TRBJ2-5; D assignment may be TRBD1 or TRBD2 (5 bases each). V lost 7 bases, J lost 0 bases, and 15 bases lay in between. Germline values: CDR1 LNHDA, CDR2 SQIVND (reference sequence). CDR3 length equals 15 residues. In DNA form, the CDR3 reads TGTGCCAGTACCACCCGGGACGGGTACCAAGAGACCCAGTACTTC. As protein: CASTTRDGYQETQYF. The variable domain in full, with the rest retrieved from reference TRBV19 and TRBJ2-5, is DGGITQSPKYLFRKEGQNVTLSCEQNLNHDAMYWYRQDPGQGLRLIYYSQIVNDFQKGDIAEGYSVSREKKESFPLTVTSAQKNPTAFYLCASTTRDGYQETQYFGPGTRLLVL.